Shown below are 3 T cell receptor beta chains from a single sample sequenced in a study of T cell changes during pregnancy in multiple sclerosis. Repertoires were generated with immunoSEQ multiplex PCR, while TCRdb's copy carries only in-frame clones and drops some. The sample contains some 100,000 clones, about 90% of which appear only once. The sample was peripheral blood, taken after pregnancy. These TCRs come from a female donor with multiple sclerosis, enrolled in a pregnancy study.

V gene TRBV7-8 combines with J gene TRBJ2-3, with 7 nucleotides matching TRBD1. V trimming: 3 bases; J trimming: 0 bases; junction bases outside the gene matches: 15. The CDR3 covers 19 residues. Germline V gene data show CDR1 as SGHVS and CDR2 as FQNEAQ. The CDR3 loop reads CASSFSFIDRVLSTDTQYF. CDR3 DNA sequence: TGTGCCAGCAGCTTCTCATTTATAGACAGGGTACTCAGCACAGATACGCAGTATTTT.

J is TRBJ2-2 and V is TRBV29-1; maybe TRBD2 (6 bases). There are 15 residues in the CDR3. Germline CDR1 SQVTM, CDR2 ANQGSEA. Deletions cut 7 bases from V and 3 bases from J, with 18 bases between. CDR3: CSAQQEGRDTGELFF. The CDR3 DNA reads TGCAGCGCTCAACAGGAGGGGCGGGACACCGGGGAGCTGTTTTTT.

The chain links TRBV7-2 to TRBJ1-6; D unclear. Deletions cut 4 bases from V and 0 bases from J, with 10 bases between. The CDR3 is made up of 16 amino acids. Germline loops: CDR1 SGHTA, CDR2 FQGNSA. CDR3 nucleotides: TGTGCCAGCAGCTCAACCCTATACTCCTATAATTCACCCCTCCACTTT. This translates into CASSSTLYSYNSPLHF.